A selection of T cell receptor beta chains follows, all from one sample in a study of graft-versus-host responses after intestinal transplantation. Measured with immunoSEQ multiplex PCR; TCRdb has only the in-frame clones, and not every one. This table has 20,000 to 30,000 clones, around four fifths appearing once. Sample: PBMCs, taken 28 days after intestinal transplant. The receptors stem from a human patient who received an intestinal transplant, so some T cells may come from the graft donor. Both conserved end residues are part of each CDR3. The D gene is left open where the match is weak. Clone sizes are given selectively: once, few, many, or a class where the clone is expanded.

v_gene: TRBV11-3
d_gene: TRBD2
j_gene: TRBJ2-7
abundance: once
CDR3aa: CASSPNSGSGYEQYF
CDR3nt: TGTGCCAGCAGCCCCAACAGCGGGAGTGGCTACGAGCAGTACTTC

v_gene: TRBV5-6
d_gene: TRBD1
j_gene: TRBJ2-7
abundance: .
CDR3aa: CARPPPDRVYEQYF
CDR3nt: TGTGCCAGGCCGCCGCCAGACAGGGTCTACGAGCAGTACTTC

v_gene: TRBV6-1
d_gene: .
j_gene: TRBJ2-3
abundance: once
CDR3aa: CASSEVVAPDTDTQYF
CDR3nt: TGTGCCAGCAGTGAAGTGGTCGCACCCGACACAGATACGCAGTATTTT

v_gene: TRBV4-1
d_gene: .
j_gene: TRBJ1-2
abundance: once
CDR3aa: CASSQVAGNYGYTF
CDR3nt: TGCGCCAGCAGCCAAGTTGCAGGGAACTATGGCTACACCTTC

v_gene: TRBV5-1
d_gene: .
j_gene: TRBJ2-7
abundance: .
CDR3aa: CASSLVLGSEQYF
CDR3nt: TGCGCCAGCAGCTTGGTATTGGGTTCCGAGCAGTACTTC

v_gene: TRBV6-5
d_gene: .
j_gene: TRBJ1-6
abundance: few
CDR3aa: CARPSLSPLHF
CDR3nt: TGTGCCAGACCCTCCCTCTCACCCCTCCACTTT

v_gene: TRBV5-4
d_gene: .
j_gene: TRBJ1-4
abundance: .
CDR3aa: CASSLGRPDKEKLFF
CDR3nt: TGTGCCAGCAGCTTGGGCAGGCCGGATAAGGAAAAACTGTTTTTT

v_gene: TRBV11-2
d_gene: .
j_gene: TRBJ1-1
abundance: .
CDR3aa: CASSFLPGHLFLNTEAFF
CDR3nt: TGTGCCAGCAGCTTTCTCCCGGGACACCTTTTTTTGAACACTGAAGCTTTCTTT

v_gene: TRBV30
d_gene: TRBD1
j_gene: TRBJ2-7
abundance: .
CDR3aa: CAWSVPGQYYEQYF
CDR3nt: TGTGCCTGGAGTGTACCGGGACAGTACTACGAGCAGTACTTC

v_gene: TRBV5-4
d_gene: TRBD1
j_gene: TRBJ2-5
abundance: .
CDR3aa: CASSPTGAGETQYF
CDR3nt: TGTGCCAGCAGCCCTACAGGGGCCGGGGAGACCCAGTACTTC

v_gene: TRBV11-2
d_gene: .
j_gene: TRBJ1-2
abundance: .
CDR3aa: CASSPGGLGGYTF
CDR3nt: TGTGCCAGCAGCCCCGGCGGTCTGGGAGGCTACACCTTC

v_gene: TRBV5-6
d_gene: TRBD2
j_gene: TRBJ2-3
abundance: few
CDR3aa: CASSLWAGGFTDTQYF
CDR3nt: TGTGCCAGCAGCTTGTGGGCGGGGGGCTTCACAGATACGCAGTATTTT

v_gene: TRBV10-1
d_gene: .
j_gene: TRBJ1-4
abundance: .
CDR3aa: CASSAGGPDEKLFF
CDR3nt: TGCGCCAGCAGCGCGGGGGGGCCGGATGAAAAACTGTTTTTT

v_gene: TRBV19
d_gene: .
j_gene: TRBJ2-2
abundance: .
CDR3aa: CASRRSTGELFF
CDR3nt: TGTGCCAGTCGACGCAGCACCGGGGAGCTGTTTTTT

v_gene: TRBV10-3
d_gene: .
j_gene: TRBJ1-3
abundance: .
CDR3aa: CATGTGFSGNTIYF
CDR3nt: TGTGCCACCGGTACAGGGTTCTCTGGAAACACCATATATTTT

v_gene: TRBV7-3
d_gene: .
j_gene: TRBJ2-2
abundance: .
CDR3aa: CASSFDTANTGELFF
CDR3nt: TGTGCCAGCAGCTTCGACACAGCGAACACCGGGGAGCTGTTTTTT

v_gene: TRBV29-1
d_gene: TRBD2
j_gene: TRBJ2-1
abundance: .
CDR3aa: CSVEWTSGGAPFRNEQFF
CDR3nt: TGCAGCGTTGAATGGACTAGCGGGGGGGCCCCCTTTCGGAATGAGCAGTTCTTC

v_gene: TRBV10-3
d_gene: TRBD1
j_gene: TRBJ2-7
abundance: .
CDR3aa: CAISGTGDRGSYEQYF
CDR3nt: TGTGCCATCAGTGGTACAGGGGACAGGGGCTCGTACGAGCAGTACTTC

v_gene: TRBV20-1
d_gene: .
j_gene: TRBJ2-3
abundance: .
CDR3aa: CRAADTQYF
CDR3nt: TGCAGGGCAGCCGATACGCAGTATTTT

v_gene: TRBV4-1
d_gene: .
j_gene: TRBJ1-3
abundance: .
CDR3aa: CASSQDLPPGNTIYF
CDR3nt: TGCGCCAGCAGCCAAGATCTGCCTCCTGGAAACACCATATATTTT

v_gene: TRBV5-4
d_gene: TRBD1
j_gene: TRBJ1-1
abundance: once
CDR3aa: CASSSRGSTEAFF
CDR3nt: TGTGCCAGCAGCTCCAGGGGGAGCACTGAAGCTTTCTTT

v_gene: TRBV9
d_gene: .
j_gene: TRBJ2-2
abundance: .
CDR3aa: CASSVVLTGELFF
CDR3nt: TGTGCCAGCAGCGTAGTCCTTACCGGGGAGCTGTTTTTT

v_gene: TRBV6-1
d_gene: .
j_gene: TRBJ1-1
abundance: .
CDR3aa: CASTVSGPDTEAFF
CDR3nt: TGTGCCAGCACGGTATCGGGGCCTGACACTGAAGCTTTCTTT

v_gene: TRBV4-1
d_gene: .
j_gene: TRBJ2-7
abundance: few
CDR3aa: CASSPTSRSLTYEQYF
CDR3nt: TGCGCCAGCAGCCCAACGAGTAGGAGTTTAACCTACGAGCAGTACTTC

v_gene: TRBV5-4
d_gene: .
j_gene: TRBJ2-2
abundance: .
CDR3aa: CASKDTGELFF
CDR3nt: TGTGCCAGCAAGGACACCGGGGAGCTGTTTTTT

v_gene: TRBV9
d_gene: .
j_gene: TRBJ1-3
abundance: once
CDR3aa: CASSLQAVGNTIYF
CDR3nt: TGTGCCAGCAGCCTCCAGGCGGTTGGAAACACCATATATTTT

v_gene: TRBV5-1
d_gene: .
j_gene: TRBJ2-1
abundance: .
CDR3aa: CASSLNDEQFF
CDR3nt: TGCGCCAGCAGCCTAAACGATGAGCAGTTCTTC

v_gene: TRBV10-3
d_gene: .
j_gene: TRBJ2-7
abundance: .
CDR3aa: CAISEHKGVINEQYF
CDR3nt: TGTGCCATCAGTGAGCACAAGGGAGTGATTAACGAGCAGTACTTC

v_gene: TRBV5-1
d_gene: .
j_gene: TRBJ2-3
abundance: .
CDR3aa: CASSLEYTQYF
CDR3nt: TGCGCCAGCAGCTTGGAGTATACGCAGTATTTT

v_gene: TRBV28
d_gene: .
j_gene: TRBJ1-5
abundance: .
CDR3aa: CASSFSLNQPQHF
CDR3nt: TGTGCCAGCAGTTTTTCACTTAATCAGCCCCAGCATTTT

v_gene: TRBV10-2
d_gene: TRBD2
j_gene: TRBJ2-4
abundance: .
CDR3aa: CASSDRRGAKNIQYF
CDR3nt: TGCGCCAGCAGTGATCGGCGGGGGGCCAAAAACATTCAGTACTTC

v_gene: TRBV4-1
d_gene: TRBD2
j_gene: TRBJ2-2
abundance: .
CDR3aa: CASSQAAGLADLHYTGELFF
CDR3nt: TGCGCCAGCAGCCAAGCAGCTGGACTAGCGGACCTACATTACACCGGGGAGCTGTTTTTT

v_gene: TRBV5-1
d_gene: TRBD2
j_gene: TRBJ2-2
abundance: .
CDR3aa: CASALRTSSGELFF
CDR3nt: TGCGCCAGCGCCCTAAGGACTAGTTCCGGGGAGCTGTTTTTT

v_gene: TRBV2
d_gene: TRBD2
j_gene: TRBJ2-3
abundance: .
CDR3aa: CASSEWRGGTDTQYF
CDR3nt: TGTGCCAGCAGTGAATGGCGGGGGGGCACAGATACGCAGTATTTT

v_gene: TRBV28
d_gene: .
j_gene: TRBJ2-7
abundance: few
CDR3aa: CASSPLGDTYEQYF
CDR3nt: TGTGCCAGCAGTCCCCTGGGGGACACTTACGAGCAGTACTTC

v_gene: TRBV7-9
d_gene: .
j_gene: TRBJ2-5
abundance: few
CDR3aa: CASSLVGQETQYF
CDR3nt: TGTGCCAGCAGCTTAGTTGGCCAAGAGACCCAGTACTTC

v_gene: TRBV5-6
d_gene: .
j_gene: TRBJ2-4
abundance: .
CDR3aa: CASTITGYQNIQYF
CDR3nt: TGTGCCAGCACTATTACAGGGTACCAAAACATTCAGTACTTC

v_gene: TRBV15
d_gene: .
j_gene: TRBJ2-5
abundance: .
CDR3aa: CATSRDRDLQETQYF
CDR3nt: TGTGCCACCAGCAGAGACCGGGACTTACAAGAGACCCAGTACTTC

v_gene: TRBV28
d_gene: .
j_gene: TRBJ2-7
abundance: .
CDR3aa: CASSLLRGPSYEQYF
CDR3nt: TGTGCCAGCAGTTTATTGCGGGGCCCCTCCTACGAGCAGTACTTC

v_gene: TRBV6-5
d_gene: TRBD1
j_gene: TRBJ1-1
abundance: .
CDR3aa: CASSYEEGALSEAFF
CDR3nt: TGTGCCAGCAGTTACGAGGAGGGGGCTTTATCTGAAGCTTTCTTT

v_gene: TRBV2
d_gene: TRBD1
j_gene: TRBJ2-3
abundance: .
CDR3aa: CASRQGSTDTQYF
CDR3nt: TGTGCCAGTCGACAGGGCAGCACAGATACGCAGTATTTT

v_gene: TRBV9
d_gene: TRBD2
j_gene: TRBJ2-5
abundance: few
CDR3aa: CASSPEGLAGGETQYF
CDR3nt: TGTGCCAGCAGCCCCGAAGGACTAGCGGGAGGAGAGACCCAGTACTTC

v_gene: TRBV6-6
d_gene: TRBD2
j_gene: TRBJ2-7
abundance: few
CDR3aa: CASSFGGDEQYF
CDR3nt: TGTGCCAGCAGTTTCGGGGGGGACGAGCAGTACTTC

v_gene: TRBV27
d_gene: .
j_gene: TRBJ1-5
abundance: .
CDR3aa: CASNPRPGNQPQHF
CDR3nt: TGTGCCAGCAATCCGCGGCCCGGTAACCAGCCCCAGCATTTT

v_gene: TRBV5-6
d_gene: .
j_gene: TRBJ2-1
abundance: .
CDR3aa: CASSLGQDSYNEQFF
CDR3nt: TGTGCCAGCAGCTTAGGGCAGGACTCCTACAATGAGCAGTTCTTC

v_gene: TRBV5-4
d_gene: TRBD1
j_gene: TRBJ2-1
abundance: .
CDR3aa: CASSSGTGSYNEQFF
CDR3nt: TGTGCCAGCAGCTCCGGGACAGGGTCCTACAATGAGCAGTTCTTC

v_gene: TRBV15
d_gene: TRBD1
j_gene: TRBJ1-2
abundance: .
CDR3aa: CATSRGTGHGYTF
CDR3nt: TGTGCCACCAGCAGAGGGACAGGGCATGGCTACACCTTC

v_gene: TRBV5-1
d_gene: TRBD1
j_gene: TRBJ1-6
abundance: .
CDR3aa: CASSLIPGQGASPLHF
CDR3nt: TGCGCCAGCAGCTTGATTCCGGGACAGGGGGCTTCACCCCTCCACTTT

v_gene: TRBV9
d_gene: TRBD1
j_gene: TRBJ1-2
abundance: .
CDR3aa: CASGPGQGYGYTF
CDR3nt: TGTGCCAGCGGACCGGGACAGGGGTATGGCTACACCTTC

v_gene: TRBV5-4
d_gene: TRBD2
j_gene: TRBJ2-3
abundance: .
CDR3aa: CASSAPGLAITDTQYF
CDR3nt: TGTGCCAGCAGCGCGCCGGGACTAGCGATTACAGATACGCAGTATTTT

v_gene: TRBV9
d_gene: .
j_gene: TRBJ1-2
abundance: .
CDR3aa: CASSAREGINYGYTF
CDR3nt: TGTGCCAGCAGCGCACGAGAGGGGATTAACTATGGCTACACCTTC

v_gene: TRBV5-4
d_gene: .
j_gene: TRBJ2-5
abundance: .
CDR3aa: CASSSWGAQETQYF
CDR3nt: TGTGCCAGCAGCTCCTGGGGGGCCCAAGAGACCCAGTACTTC

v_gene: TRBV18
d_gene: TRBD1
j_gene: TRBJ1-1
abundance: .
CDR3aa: CASSPRQGGFEAFF
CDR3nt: TGTGCCAGCTCACCACGACAGGGGGGTTTTGAAGCTTTCTTT

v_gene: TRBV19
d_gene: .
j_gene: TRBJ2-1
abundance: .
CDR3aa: CASSIGNGHWSERANEQFF
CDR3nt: TGTGCCAGTAGTATAGGGAACGGACATTGGAGCGAGAGGGCAAATGAGCAGTTCTTC

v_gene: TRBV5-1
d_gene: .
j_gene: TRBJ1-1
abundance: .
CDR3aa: CASTGGQNTEAFF
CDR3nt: TGCGCCAGCACTGGGGGGCAGAACACTGAAGCTTTCTTT